This TCR beta chain was captured by sequencing in a study of blood T cell repertoires in COVID-19. Study at large: Sites in the United States, Italy and Spain provided acute and convalescent COVID-19 samples.

Here immunoSEQ multiplex PCR was the method, and the copy in TCRdb shows in-frame clones only, minus some. Of fewer than 350,000 clones listed, 65% to 90% are singletons. The V gene's germline CDR1 is SGHTA and CDR2 FQGTGA. The V and J ends lost 5 bases and 0 bases, in that order; junction bases with no gene match: 12. The CDR3 contains 19 residues. Sequencing used peripheral blood. The rearrangement uses TRBV7-3 and TRBJ2-3, with 12 bases matching TRBD2. The clonotype was recovered from a woman in her sixties or seventies with active or convalescent COVID-19. DNA for the CDR3: TGTGCCAGCAGCCCCCAGGCCACTAGCGGGGGGATTAGCACAGATACGCAGTATTTT. Its translation is CASSPQATSGGISTDTQYF.